Shown below are 10 T cell receptor beta chains from a single sample sequenced in a study of cytomegalovirus exposure and HLA in healthy donors. In the PCR, 60 Vbeta and 13 Jbeta primers were used. TCRdb's table, derived via immunoSEQ multiplex PCR, lists solely in-frame clones and lacks some. The table shows 150,000 to 200,000 clones, with approximately 80% occurring only once. Sequencing used PBMCs. The receptors come from a woman aged 25 to 39 in good health and CMV-seronegative.

The genes are TRBV29-1 and TRBJ2-2; D is unresolved. Looked up from germline, CDR1 is SQVTM and CDR2 is ANQGSEA. The CDR3 contains 15 residues. The V end lost 0 bases, the J end lost 4 bases, and 12 bases lay between the germline ends. The CDR3 here is CSVEESARFTGELFF. DNA for the CDR3: TGCAGCGTTGAAGAGAGCGCCCGGTTCACCGGGGAGCTGTTTTTT.

As DNA, the CDR3 is TGTGCCAGCAACCCTTTTAGCGGGAGCGTCGATGAGCAGTTCTTC. This gives the protein CASNPFSGSVDEQFF. The gene calls are TRBV6-5 and TRBJ2-1, with 9 bases identical to TRBD2. CDR3 size: 15 residues. The J segment lost 8 bases and the V segment lost 7 bases, leaving 12 bases of the junction unmatched. Germline V gene data show CDR1 as MNHEY and CDR2 as SVGAGI.

The V gene is TRBV19, the J gene TRBJ1-1; 7 positions agree with TRBD1. V gave up 6 bases and J gave up 8 bases; unmatched junction bases: 3. In germline, CDR1 is LNHDA, CDR2 SQIVND (reference sequence). This CDR3 is 11 amino acids long. Here the CDR3 DNA reads TGTGCCAGTAGGAGGACAGGCGAAGCTTTCTTT. It specifies CASRRTGEAFF.

The genes are TRBV28 and TRBJ1-4, with D possibly being TRBD1 (5 bases). Germline assignment: CDR1 MDHEN and CDR2 SYDVKM. V was clipped by 6 bases and J by 2 bases, with 13 bases between them. This CDR3 has 15 amino acids. The CDR3: CASSPAGGTNEKLFF. Here the CDR3 DNA reads TGTGCCAGCAGCCCCGCGGGGGGTACTAATGAAAAACTGTTTTTT.

The genes are TRBV6-1 and TRBJ2-2, with D possibly TRBD2 on 5 matching bases. The ends were cut back, 2 bases at V and 3 bases at J, with 16 bases in the middle. This CDR3 is built from 17 residues. In germline, CDR1 is MNHNS, CDR2 SASEGT. The CDR3 sequence: CASSERVRDGDTGELFF. CDR3 in DNA: TGTGCCAGCAGTGAAAGGGTTCGGGATGGAGACACCGGGGAGCTGTTTTTT.

The rearrangement links TRBV6-6 to TRBJ1-2; 8 bases are a match to TRBD1. V shed 0 bases and J 4 bases; nucleotides not matched to a gene: 7. CDR3 size: 16 residues. The germline V gene has CDR1 MNHNY and CDR2 SVGAGI (reference sequence). CDR3 in amino acids: CASSYSVDRDLYGYTF. CDR3 coding DNA: TGTGCCAGCAGTTACTCAGTGGACAGGGATCTCTATGGCTACACCTTC.

This clone occurred once. The chain couples TRBV5-1 to TRBJ2-1; TRBD1 agrees at 9 bases. The V gene's germline CDR1 is SGHRS and CDR2 YFSETQ. V was pared by 4 bases and J by 5 bases, with 7 bases of the junction left unmatched. This CDR3 contains 15 residues. CDR3 sequence: CASSPGQGGHNEQFF. Here the CDR3 DNA reads TGCGCCAGCAGCCCGGGACAGGGAGGCCACAATGAGCAGTTCTTC.

The chain joins TRBV27 to TRBJ2-5, with D possibly being TRBD1 (6 bases). The V end was cut by 10 bases, the J end by 5 bases, with 14 bases between. The CDR3 extends over 12 amino acids. Per the germline V gene, CDR1 is MNHEY and CDR2 is SMNVEV (reference sequence). The CDR3 is CATAGADETQYF. The CDR3 DNA is TGTGCCACAGCAGGGGCGGATGAGACCCAGTACTTC.

The chain carries TRBV9 and TRBJ2-3; D not certain. The V end lost 0 bases, the J end lost 4 bases, and 12 bases lay between the germline ends. Germline loops: CDR1 SGDLS, CDR2 YYNGEE. The CDR3 spans 15 residues. Written as DNA, the CDR3 is TGTGCCAGCAGCGTAGTGGGTAGCTACGCAGATACGCAGTATTTT. Translating it yields CASSVVGSYADTQYF. The full variable domain, in which reference TRBV9 and TRBJ2-3 provide the parts outside the CDR3, is DSGVTQTPKHLITATGQRVTLRCSPRSGDLSVYWYQQSLDQGLQFLIQYYNGEERAKGNILERFSAQQFPDLHSELNLSSLELGDSALYFCASSVVGSYADTQYFGPGTRLTVL.

This sequence joins TRBV2 and TRBJ2-7, with D hard to call. Germline lookup yields CDR1 SNHLY and CDR2 FYNNEI. V gave up 4 bases and J gave up 3 bases, with 10 bases separating them. The CDR3 sequence is 13 residues long. Here the CDR3 reads CASSGQVDYEQYF. DNA for the CDR3: TGTGCCAGCAGTGGGCAGGTCGACTACGAGCAGTACTTC.